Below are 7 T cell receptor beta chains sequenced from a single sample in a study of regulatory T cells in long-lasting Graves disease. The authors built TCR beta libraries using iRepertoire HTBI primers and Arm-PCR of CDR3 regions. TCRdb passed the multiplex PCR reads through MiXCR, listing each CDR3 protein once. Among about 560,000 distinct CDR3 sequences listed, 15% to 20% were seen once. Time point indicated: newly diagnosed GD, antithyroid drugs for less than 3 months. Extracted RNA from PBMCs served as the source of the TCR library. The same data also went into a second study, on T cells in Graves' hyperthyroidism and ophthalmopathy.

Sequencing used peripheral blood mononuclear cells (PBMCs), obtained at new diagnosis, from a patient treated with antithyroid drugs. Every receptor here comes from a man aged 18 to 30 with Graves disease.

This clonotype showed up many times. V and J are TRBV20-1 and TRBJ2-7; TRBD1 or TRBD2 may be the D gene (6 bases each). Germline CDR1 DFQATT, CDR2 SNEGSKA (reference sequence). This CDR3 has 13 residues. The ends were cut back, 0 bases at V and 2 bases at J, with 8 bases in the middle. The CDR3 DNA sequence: TGCAGTGCTAGAGAGGGGGGCCCCTACGAGCAGTACTTC. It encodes CSAREGGPYEQYF.

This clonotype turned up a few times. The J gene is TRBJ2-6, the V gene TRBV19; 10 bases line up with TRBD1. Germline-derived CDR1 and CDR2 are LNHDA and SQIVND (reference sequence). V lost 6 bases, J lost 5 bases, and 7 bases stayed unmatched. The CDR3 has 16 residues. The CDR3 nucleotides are TGTGCCAGTAGGCGGGACAGGGGCCTTAGGGCCAACGTCCTGACTTTC. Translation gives CASRRDRGLRANVLTF.

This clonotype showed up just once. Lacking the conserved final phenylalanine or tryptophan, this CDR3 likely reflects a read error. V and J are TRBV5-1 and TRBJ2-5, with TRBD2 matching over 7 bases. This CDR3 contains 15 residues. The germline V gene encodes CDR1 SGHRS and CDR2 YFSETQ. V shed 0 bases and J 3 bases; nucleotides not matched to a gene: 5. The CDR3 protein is CASSLEAGSKETQYL. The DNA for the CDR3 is TGCGCCAGCAGCTTGGAAGCGGGATCTAAAGAGACCCAGTACCTC.

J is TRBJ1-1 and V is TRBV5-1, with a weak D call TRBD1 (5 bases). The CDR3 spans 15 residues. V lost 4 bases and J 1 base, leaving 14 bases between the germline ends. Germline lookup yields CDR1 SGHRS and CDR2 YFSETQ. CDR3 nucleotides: TGCGCCAGCAGCCCCCTTGGGGCCCCGAACACTGAAGCTTTCTTT. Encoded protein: CASSPLGAPNTEAFF.

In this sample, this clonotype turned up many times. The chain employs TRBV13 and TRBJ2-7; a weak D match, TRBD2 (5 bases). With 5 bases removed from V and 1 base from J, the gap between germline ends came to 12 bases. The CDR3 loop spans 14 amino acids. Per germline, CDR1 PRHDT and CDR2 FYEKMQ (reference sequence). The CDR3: CASSAQTSSYEQYF. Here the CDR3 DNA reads TGTGCCAGCAGCGCTCAAACTAGTTCCTACGAGCAGTACTTC.

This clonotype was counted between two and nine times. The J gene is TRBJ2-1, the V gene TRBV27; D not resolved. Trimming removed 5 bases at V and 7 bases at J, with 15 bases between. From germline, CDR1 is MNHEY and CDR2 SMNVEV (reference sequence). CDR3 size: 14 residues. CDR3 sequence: CASSLRTEANEQFF. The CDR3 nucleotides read TGTGCCAGCAGTCTTCGGACGGAAGCGAATGAGCAGTTCTTC.

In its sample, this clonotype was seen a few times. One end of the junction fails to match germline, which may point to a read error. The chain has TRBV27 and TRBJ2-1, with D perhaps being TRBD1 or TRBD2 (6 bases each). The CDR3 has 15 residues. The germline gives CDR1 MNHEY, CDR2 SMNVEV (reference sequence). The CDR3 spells CAGSLSGAPYNEQFF. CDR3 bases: TGTGCCGGCAGTTTATCGGGGGCACCATACAATGAGCAGTTCTTC.